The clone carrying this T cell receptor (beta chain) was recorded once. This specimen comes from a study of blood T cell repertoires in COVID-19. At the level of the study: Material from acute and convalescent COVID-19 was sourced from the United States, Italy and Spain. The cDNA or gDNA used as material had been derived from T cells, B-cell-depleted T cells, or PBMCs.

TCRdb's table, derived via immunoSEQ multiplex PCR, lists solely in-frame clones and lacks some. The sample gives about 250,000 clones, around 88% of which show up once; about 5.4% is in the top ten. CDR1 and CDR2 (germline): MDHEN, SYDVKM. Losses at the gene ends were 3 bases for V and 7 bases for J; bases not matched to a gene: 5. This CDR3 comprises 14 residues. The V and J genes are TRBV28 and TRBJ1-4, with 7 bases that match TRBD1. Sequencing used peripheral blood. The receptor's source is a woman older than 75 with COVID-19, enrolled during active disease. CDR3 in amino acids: CASSLGTVGEKLFF. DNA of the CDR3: TGTGCCAGCAGTTTGGGGACAGTAGGTGAAAAACTGTTTTTT.